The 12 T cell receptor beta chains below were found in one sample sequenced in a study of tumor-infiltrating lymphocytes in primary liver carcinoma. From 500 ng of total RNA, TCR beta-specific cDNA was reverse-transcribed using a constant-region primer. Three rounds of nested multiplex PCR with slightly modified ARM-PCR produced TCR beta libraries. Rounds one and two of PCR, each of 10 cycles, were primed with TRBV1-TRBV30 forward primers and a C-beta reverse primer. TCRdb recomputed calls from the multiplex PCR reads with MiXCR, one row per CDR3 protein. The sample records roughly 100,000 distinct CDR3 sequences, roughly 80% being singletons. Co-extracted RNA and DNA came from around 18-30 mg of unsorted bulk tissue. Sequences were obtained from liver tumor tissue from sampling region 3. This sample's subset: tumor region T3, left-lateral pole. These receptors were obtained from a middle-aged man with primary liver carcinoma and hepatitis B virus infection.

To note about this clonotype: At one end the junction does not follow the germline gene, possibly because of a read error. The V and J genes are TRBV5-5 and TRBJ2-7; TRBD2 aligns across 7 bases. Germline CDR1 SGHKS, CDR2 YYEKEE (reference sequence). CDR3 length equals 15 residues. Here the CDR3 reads CAISLAAVPLSEQYF. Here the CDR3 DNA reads TGTGCCATCAGCCTAGCGGCAGTTCCCCTCTCCGAGCAGTACTTC.

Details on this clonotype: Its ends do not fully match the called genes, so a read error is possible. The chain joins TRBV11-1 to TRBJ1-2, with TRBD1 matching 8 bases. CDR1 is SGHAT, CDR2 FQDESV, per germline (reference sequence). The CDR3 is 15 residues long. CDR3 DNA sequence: TGTGCCAGCAGCCTGGGACAGGATCAGAGCTATGGGTACACCTTC. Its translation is CASSLGQDQSYGYTF.

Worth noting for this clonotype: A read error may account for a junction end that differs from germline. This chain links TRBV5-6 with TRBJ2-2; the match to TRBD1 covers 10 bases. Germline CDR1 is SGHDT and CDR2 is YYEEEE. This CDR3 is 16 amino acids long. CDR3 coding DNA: TGTGGCAGCAGCGTACCGGGACAGGGGAAGACCGGGGAGCTGTTTTTT. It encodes CGSSVPGQGKTGELFF.

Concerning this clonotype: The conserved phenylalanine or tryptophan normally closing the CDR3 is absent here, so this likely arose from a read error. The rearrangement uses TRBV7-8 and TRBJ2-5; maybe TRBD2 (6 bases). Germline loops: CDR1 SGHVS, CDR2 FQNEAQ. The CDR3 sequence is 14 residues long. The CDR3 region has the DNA TGTGCCAGCGGCCTGGGTAGCGGCCAAGAGGCCCAGTACATC. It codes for CASGLGSGQEAQYI.

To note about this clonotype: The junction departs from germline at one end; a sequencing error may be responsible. CDR3 residues: CASRSNRNSYQQYF. Here the CDR3 DNA reads TGTGCCAGCCGCTCTAACAGGAATTCCTACCAGCAGTACTTC. J is TRBJ2-7 and V is TRBV11-2; D may be TRBD1 (5 bases). The germline CDR1 and CDR2 sequences are SGHAT and FQNNGV. The CDR3 contains 14 residues.

The CDR3 reads CAIGGQGASRAKVLTF. The CDR3 nucleotides are TGTGCCATCGGGGGACAGGGAGCCTCTAGGGCCAAAGTCTTGACTTTC. The chain is built from TRBV10-3 and TRBJ2-6, with 9 bases identical to TRBD1. The trim removed 8 bases at V and 17 bases at J, leaving 22 bases unmatched. The germline V gene encodes CDR1 ENHRY and CDR2 SYGVKD. This CDR3 spans 16 amino acids.

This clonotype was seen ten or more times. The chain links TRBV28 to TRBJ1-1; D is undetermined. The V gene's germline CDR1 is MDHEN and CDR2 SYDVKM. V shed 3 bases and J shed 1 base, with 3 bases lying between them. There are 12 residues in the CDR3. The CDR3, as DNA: TGTGCCAGCAGTTTCAGGAACACTGAAGCTTTCTTT. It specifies CASSFRNTEAFF.

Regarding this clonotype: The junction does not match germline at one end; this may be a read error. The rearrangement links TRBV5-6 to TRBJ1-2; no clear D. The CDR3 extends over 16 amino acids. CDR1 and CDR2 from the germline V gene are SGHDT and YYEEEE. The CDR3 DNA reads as TGTGCCAGCAGCTTGAGTTCGCTCACGGCTAACTACGGCTACACCTTC. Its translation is CASSLSSLTANYGYTF.

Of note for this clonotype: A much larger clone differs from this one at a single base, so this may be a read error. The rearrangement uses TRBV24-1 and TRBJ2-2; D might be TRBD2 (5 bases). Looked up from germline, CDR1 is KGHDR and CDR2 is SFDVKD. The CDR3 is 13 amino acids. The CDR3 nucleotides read TGTGCCACCAGGCGTACGAAGACCGGGGAGCTGTTATTT. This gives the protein CATRRTKTGELLF.

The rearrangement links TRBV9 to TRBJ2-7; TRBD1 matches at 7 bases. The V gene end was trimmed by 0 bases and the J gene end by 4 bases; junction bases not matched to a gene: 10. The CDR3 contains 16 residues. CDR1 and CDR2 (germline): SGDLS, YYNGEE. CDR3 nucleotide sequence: TGTGCCAGCAGCGTAGGGGACAGATCTCTGAATTACGAGCAGTACTTC. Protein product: CASSVGDRSLNYEQYF.

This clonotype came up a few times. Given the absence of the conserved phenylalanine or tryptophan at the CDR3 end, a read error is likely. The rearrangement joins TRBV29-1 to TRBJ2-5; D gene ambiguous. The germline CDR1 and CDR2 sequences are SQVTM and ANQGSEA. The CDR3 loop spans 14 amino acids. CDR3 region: CIVEFPTAQETQYI. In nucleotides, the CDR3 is TGCATCGTTGAATTCCCAACCGCCCAAGAGACCCAGTACATC.

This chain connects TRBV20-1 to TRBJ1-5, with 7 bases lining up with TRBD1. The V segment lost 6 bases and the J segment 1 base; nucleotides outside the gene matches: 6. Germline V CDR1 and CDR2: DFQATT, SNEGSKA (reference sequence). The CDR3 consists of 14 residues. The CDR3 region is CSATGNTSNQPQHF. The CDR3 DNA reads TGCAGTGCGACAGGGAACACAAGCAATCAGCCCCAGCATTTT.